These 17 T cell receptor beta chains were sequenced from one sample in a study of early T cells in non-severe SARS-CoV-2 infection. TCRdb re-derived calls from the 5' RACE reads in MiXCR, one entry per CDR3 protein. This table holds around 21,000 distinct CDR3 sequences, 4% found once. Sample: whole blood. These receptor sequences come from an adult who was a healthcare worker with PCR-confirmed SARS-CoV-2 infection or an uninfected control (not recorded which).

This clonotype was counted at least ten times. V gene TRBV5-1 combines with J gene TRBJ1-1, with D perhaps TRBD1 (6 bases). The germline V gene has CDR1 SGHRS and CDR2 YFSETQ. This CDR3 is 16 amino acids long. V lost 3 bases to trimming and J lost 0 bases, with 15 bases between them. The CDR3 DNA reads as TGCGCCAGCAGCTCGAGACTGGACAGACTGAACACTGAAGCTTTCTTT. This sequence encodes CASSSRLDRLNTEAFF.

At least ten counts were recorded for this clonotype. The chain recombines TRBV11-2 with TRBJ2-5; 7 nucleotides line up with TRBD2. The V and J ends lost 1 base and 2 bases, in that order; junction bases with no gene match: 4. This CDR3 region has 15 residues. Germline V gene sequence: CDR1 SGHAT, CDR2 FQNNGV. CDR3 nucleotide sequence: TGTGCCAGCAGCTTAGGGCAGGGAGGGCAAGAGACCCAGTACTTC. This encodes CASSLGQGGQETQYF.

This clonotype has a count of ten or more. The rearrangement joins TRBV10-2 to TRBJ1-1; no definite D call. The CDR3 loop spans 13 amino acids. Germline values: CDR1 WSHSY, CDR2 SAAADI. The V end was cut by 2 bases, the J end by 3 bases, with 7 bases between. This chain's CDR3 is CASSEGLDTEAFF. The CDR3 bases are TGCGCCAGCAGTGAGGGTTTAGACACTGAAGCTTTCTTT.

The rearrangement links TRBV6-5 to TRBJ2-3, with 11 bases identical to TRBD2. The CDR3 runs 16 residues. CDR1 MNHEY and CDR2 SVGAGI come from the germline V gene. Germline trimming cut 5 bases from V and 4 bases from J; bases unmatched to any gene: 8. This CDR3 is CASSNRLAGYPDTQYF. As DNA, the CDR3 is TGTGCCAGCAGTAACCGACTAGCGGGGTACCCAGATACGCAGTATTTT.

Turning to this clonotype: One end of the junction is discordant with germline, which a read error may explain. The CDR3 loop reads CASSVTWGGLDTQYF. CDR3 coding DNA: TGTGCAAGCAGTGTTACCTGGGGGGGTTTGGATACGCAGTATTTT. The V gene is TRBV6-1, the J gene TRBJ2-3; 7 positions match TRBD2. The CDR3 runs to 15 residues. CDR1 and CDR2 from the germline V gene are MNHNS and SASEGT.

The V and J genes are TRBV7-9 and TRBJ1-2, with D unclear. The V and J ends lost 5 bases and 2 bases respectively, with 15 bases between them. The length of the CDR3 is 15 residues. Germline assignment: CDR1 SEHNR and CDR2 FQNEAQ (reference sequence). CDR3: CASSPRTPQNYGYTF. In DNA, the CDR3 is TGTGCCAGCAGCCCACGAACCCCCCAGAACTATGGCTACACCTTC.

This chain connects TRBV7-9 to TRBJ2-2, with 9 positions matching TRBD1. The junction had 5 bases not matched to a gene; V was cut back by 0 bases and J by 6 bases. The CDR3 totals 16 residues. Germline CDR1 reads SEHNR; CDR2 reads FQNEAQ (reference sequence). In nucleotides, the CDR3 is TGTGCCAGCAGCTTAGCGTTGGGACAGGGCGCCGGGGAGCTGTTTTTT. The encoded protein is CASSLALGQGAGELFF.

The chain employs TRBV20-1 and TRBJ2-7, with TRBD2 matching over 10 bases. Germline V lookup: CDR1 DFQATT, CDR2 SNEGSKA (reference sequence). The J segment lost 0 bases and the V segment lost 0 bases, leaving 2 bases of the junction unmatched. The CDR3 spans 15 residues. The CDR3 DNA is TGCAGTGCTAGAGACCTAGCGGGGGCCTCCTACGAGCAGTACTTC. This translates into CSARDLAGASYEQYF.

The CDR3 reads CASSYRTGPNEQFF. CDR3 DNA: TGTGCCAGCAGCTACAGGACAGGCCCCAATGAGCAGTTCTTC. This sequence joins TRBV7-2 and TRBJ2-1; TRBD1 matches 7 bases. CDR1 and CDR2 (germline): SGHTA, FQGNSA. There are 14 residues in the CDR3. Unmatched junction bases numbered 6, after V lost 4 bases and J lost 6 bases.

This clonotype was recorded at least ten times. The chain uses TRBV5-4 and TRBJ2-5; 9 bases are shared with TRBD2. CDR1 is SGHNT, CDR2 YYREEE, per germline (reference sequence). Trimming took 0 bases from V and 2 from J; bases not matched to a gene: 2. The CDR3 runs to 15 residues. CDR3 bases: TGTGCCAGCAGCTTGGACAGCGGGGGGCAAGAGACCCAGTACTTC. It is translated as CASSLDSGGQETQYF.

This rearrangement joins TRBV3-1 to TRBJ1-1; no clear D gene. V lost 0 bases to trimming and J lost 0 bases, with 11 bases between them. Germline V lookup: CDR1 LGHDT, CDR2 YNNKEL (reference sequence). This CDR3 has 16 amino acids. CDR3 in DNA: TGTGCCAGCAGCCAAGAATCCCACGGAATGAACACTGAAGCTTTCTTT. Protein: CASSQESHGMNTEAFF.

This clonotype was seen ten or more times. The CDR3 sequence is CASSAPAHRGAEAFF. CDR3 sequence (DNA): TGTGCCAGCAGTGCCCCCGCCCACCGGGGGGCTGAAGCTTTCTTT. The genes are TRBV27 and TRBJ1-1, with a tentative D call TRBD1 (5 bases). Germline CDR1 MNHEY, CDR2 SMNVEV (reference sequence). This CDR3 has 15 residues. The ends were cut back, 5 bases at V and 6 bases at J, with 19 bases in the middle.

This clonotype has at least ten counts. The rearrangement uses TRBV11-2 and TRBJ2-3; D gene uncertain. Looked up from germline, CDR1 is SGHAT and CDR2 is FQNNGV. The length of the CDR3 is 13 residues. V shed 5 bases and J shed 4 bases, with 10 bases lying between them. CDR3 in amino acids: CASSTRTADTQYF. The CDR3, as DNA: TGTGCCAGCAGCACCCGGACGGCAGATACGCAGTATTTT.

Many counts were recorded for this clonotype. The gene calls are TRBV20-1 and TRBJ2-1, with 10 bases matching TRBD1. The CDR3 spans 15 residues. V dropped 8 bases and J dropped 3; count of bases not matched to a gene: 10. Germline values: CDR1 DFQATT, CDR2 SNEGSKA (reference sequence). The CDR3 spells CSLLAGTGVYNEQFF. The CDR3 nucleotides are TGCAGTTTACTCGCCGGGACAGGGGTCTACAATGAGCAGTTCTTC.

Ten or more counts support this clonotype. The rearrangement links TRBV6-5 to TRBJ1-1; 7 bases are a match to TRBD1. V was pared by 2 bases and J by 8 bases, with 8 bases of the junction left unmatched. The CDR3 has 14 amino acids. The germline V gene encodes CDR1 MNHEY and CDR2 SVGAGI. For the CDR3, the DNA is TGTGCCAGCAGTTACCTCGCCGACAGGGAAGAAGCTTTCTTT. Its translation is CASSYLADREEAFF.

This clonotype was seen at least ten times. The chain is built from TRBV6-5 and TRBJ1-5, with a weak D call TRBD1 (5 bases). CDR3 length equals 14 residues. Germline V lookup: CDR1 MNHEY, CDR2 SVGAGI. V lost 2 bases and J 9 bases, leaving 14 bases between the germline ends. As DNA, the CDR3 is TGTGCCAGCAGTTACAGCAGGGACGTTCGGCCCCAGCATTTT. Protein product: CASSYSRDVRPQHF.

The genes are TRBV7-6 and TRBJ1-1; 7 bases are shared with TRBD1. Germline assignment: CDR1 SGHVS and CDR2 FNYEAQ. This CDR3 contains 15 residues. The V segment lost 3 bases and the J segment 1 base; nucleotides outside the gene matches: 5. CDR3 residues: CASSLGTAKNTEAFF. The DNA for the CDR3 is TGTGCCAGCAGCTTGGGGACAGCGAAGAACACTGAAGCTTTCTTT.